The clone carrying this TCR beta chain has just a few counts. The data were obtained in a study of blood T cell repertoires in COVID-19. Study at large: Samples representing acute and convalescent COVID-19 were sourced from the United States, Italy and Spain. Nucleic acid was either cDNA or gDNA, and it came from T cells, B-cell-depleted T cells, or PBMCs.

Trimming removed 4 bases at V and 6 bases at J, with 12 bases between. Germline CDR1 and CDR2: MNHEY and SMNVEV (reference sequence). This CDR3 is built from 14 residues. Sequencing was performed with immunoSEQ multiplex PCR; in TCRdb, only in-frame clones are kept and a portion is missing. Of under 250,000 clones listed, over 80% are singletons. Those who participated ranged in age from 18 to 89 years and resided in about two dozen US areas. V and J are TRBV27 and TRBJ1-4; D is ambiguous. Sequencing was done on a sample of PBMCs or T cells enriched from blood (not recorded which). The sequence was collected from a woman in her twenties or thirties with acute COVID-19. CDR3 DNA: TGTGCCAGCAGTTATACACAGTGGGATGAAAAACTGTTTTTT. This encodes CASSYTQWDEKLFF. Full variable domain (missing parts from reference TRBV27 and TRBJ1-4): EAQVTQNPRYLITVTGKKLTVTCSQNMNHEYMSWYRQDPGLGLRQIYYSMNVEVTDKGDVPEGYKVSRKEKRNFPLILESPSPNQTSLYFCASSYTQWDEKLFFGSGTQLSVL.